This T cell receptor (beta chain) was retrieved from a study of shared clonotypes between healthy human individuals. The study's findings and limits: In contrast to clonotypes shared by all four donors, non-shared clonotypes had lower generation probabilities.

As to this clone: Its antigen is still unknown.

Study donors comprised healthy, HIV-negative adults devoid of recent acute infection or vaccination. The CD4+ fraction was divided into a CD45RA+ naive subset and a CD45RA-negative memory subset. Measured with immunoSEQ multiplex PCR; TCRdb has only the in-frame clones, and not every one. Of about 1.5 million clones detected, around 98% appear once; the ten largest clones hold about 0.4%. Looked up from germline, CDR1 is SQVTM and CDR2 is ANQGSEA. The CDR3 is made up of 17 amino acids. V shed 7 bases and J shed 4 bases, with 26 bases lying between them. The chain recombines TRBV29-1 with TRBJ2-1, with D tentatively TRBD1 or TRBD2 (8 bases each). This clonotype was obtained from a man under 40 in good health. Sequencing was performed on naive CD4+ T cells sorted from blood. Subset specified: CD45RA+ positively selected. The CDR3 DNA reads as TGCAGCGCCCATCAGGGGGCGGTACTAGCGGAATACAATGAGCAGTTCTTC. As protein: CSAHQGAVLAEYNEQFF.